Listed below are T cell receptor beta chains from one sample, sequenced in a study of T cell responses to AZD1222 COVID-19 vaccine. This table comes from immunoSEQ multiplex PCR, and its TCRdb copy is limited to in-frame clones, with some not included. The sample has 95,000 to 100,000 clones, just over 90% seen once. Sequences were derived from peripheral blood, sampled 28 days after the second AZD1222 dose. All receptors derive from an adult who received the AZD1222 COVID-19 vaccine. CDR3s include the opening cysteine and the closing phenylalanine or tryptophan. The D gene is left open where the match is weak. The size of a clone is reported for some rows only, either as once, few or many, or as a class for expanded clones.

v_call: TRBV5-4
d_call: NA
j_call: TRBJ2-5
clone_size: NA
cdr3_aa: CASSLGGASQETQYF
cdr3_nt: TGTGCCAGCAGCTTAGGGGGGGCCTCCCAAGAGACCCAGTACTTC

v_call: TRBV28
d_call: TRBD1
j_call: TRBJ2-2
clone_size: once
cdr3_aa: CASSLPGTGTGELFF
cdr3_nt: TGTGCCAGCAGTTTACCCGGGACAGGGACCGGGGAGCTGTTTTTT

v_call: TRBV21-1
d_call: NA
j_call: TRBJ2-7
clone_size: NA
cdr3_aa: CASTKKPGTGGSYEQYF
cdr3_nt: TGTGCCAGCACAAAAAAACCCGGGACAGGGGGCTCCTACGAGCAGTACTTC

v_call: TRBV6-2/TRBV6-3
d_call: TRBD1
j_call: TRBJ1-2
clone_size: NA
cdr3_aa: CASSYAAGGNYGYTF
cdr3_nt: TGTGCCAGCAGTTACGCAGCAGGGGGCAACTATGGCTACACCTTC

v_call: TRBV2
d_call: NA
j_call: TRBJ2-5
clone_size: NA
cdr3_aa: CASTGRRDMIQETQYF
cdr3_nt: TGTGCCAGCACGGGGAGAAGGGACATGATACAAGAGACCCAGTACTTC

v_call: TRBV28
d_call: NA
j_call: TRBJ2-7
clone_size: NA
cdr3_aa: CASRIGGTATFYEQYF
cdr3_nt: TGTGCCAGCAGAATTGGGGGGACAGCCACCTTCTACGAGCAGTACTTC

v_call: TRBV4-1
d_call: TRBD2
j_call: TRBJ2-7
clone_size: NA
cdr3_aa: CASSHGTSGSLREQYF
cdr3_nt: TGCGCCAGCAGCCATGGGACTAGCGGGAGTTTGCGTGAGCAGTACTTC

v_call: TRBV13
d_call: NA
j_call: TRBJ2-7
clone_size: NA
cdr3_aa: CASSRTRDEQYF
cdr3_nt: TGTGCCAGCAGCCGGACCCGTGACGAGCAGTACTTC

v_call: TRBV28
d_call: NA
j_call: TRBJ2-5
clone_size: NA
cdr3_aa: CASSLRRVAETQYF
cdr3_nt: TGTGCCAGCAGTTTACGTCGGGTCGCAGAGACCCAGTACTTC

v_call: TRBV25-1
d_call: TRBD2
j_call: TRBJ2-1
clone_size: NA
cdr3_aa: CASRGGAAGDRSYNEQFF
cdr3_nt: TGTGCCAGCAGGGGCGGGGCAGCGGGAGACCGTTCCTACAATGAGCAGTTCTTC

v_call: TRBV30
d_call: NA
j_call: TRBJ1-1
clone_size: NA
cdr3_aa: CAWTEYTEAFF
cdr3_nt: TGTGCCTGGACAGAGTACACTGAAGCTTTCTTT

v_call: TRBV25-1
d_call: NA
j_call: TRBJ1-4
clone_size: NA
cdr3_aa: CASSPTPGATNEKLFF
cdr3_nt: TGTGCCAGCAGTCCCACACCAGGGGCAACTAATGAAAAACTGTTTTTT

v_call: TRBV2
d_call: TRBD2
j_call: TRBJ2-3
clone_size: NA
cdr3_aa: CASPPAGGPGGTDTQYF
cdr3_nt: TGTGCCAGCCCGCCTGCGGGAGGGCCCGGTGGCACAGATACGCAGTATTTT

v_call: TRBV28
d_call: NA
j_call: TRBJ2-2
clone_size: NA
cdr3_aa: CASSFRQIATGELFF
cdr3_nt: TGTGCCAGCAGTTTTAGACAAATAGCCACCGGGGAGCTGTTTTTT

v_call: TRBV7-9
d_call: NA
j_call: TRBJ2-5
clone_size: NA
cdr3_aa: CASSRSLSPETQYF
cdr3_nt: TGTGCCAGCAGTAGGTCTCTGTCACCAGAGACCCAGTACTTC

v_call: TRBV11-2
d_call: NA
j_call: TRBJ2-1
clone_size: NA
cdr3_aa: CASSLDRGNEQFF
cdr3_nt: TGTGCCAGCAGCTTAGACAGGGGCAATGAGCAGTTCTTC

v_call: TRBV27
d_call: NA
j_call: TRBJ2-7
clone_size: NA
cdr3_aa: CASSSYGGEQYF
cdr3_nt: TGTGCCAGCAGTAGTTACGGGGGCGAGCAGTACTTC

v_call: TRBV28
d_call: NA
j_call: TRBJ1-3
clone_size: NA
cdr3_aa: CASSALDSGNTIYF
cdr3_nt: TGTGCCAGCAGTGCCCTTGACTCTGGAAACACCATATATTTT